What follows are 16 T cell receptor beta chains derived from one specimen sequenced in a study of T cell responses to AZD1222 COVID-19 vaccine. This table comes from immunoSEQ multiplex PCR, and its TCRdb copy is limited to in-frame clones, with some not included. Here the sample spans some 120,000 clones, around 90% being singletons. The sample was peripheral blood, taken on day 0 of AZD1222 vaccination. Receptor source: an adult in good health.

The V call is TRBV5-1, the J call TRBJ2-1; 10 bases agree with TRBD2. This CDR3 is built from 16 residues. Germline V lookup: CDR1 SGHRS, CDR2 YFSETQ. V shed 1 base, J shed 4 bases, and the junction held 5 bases outside the gene matches. The CDR3 reads CASSLSGTSDYNEQFF. The CDR3 coding sequence is TGCGCCAGCAGCTTGTCCGGGACTAGCGATTACAATGAGCAGTTCTTC. Using reference TRBV5-1 and TRBJ2-1 for the parts outside the CDR3, the full variable domain is KAGVTQTPRYLIKTRGQQVTLSCSPISGHRSVSWYQQTPGQGLQFLFEYFSETQRNKGNFPGRFSGRQFSNSRSEMNVSTLELGDSALYLCASSLSGTSDYNEQFFGPGTRLTVL.

The chain links TRBV5-1 to TRBJ1-1, with a weak D call TRBD1 (5 bases). The V end was cut by 2 bases, the J end by 5 bases, with 13 bases between. This CDR3 contains 14 residues. CDR1 and CDR2 (germline): SGHRS, YFSETQ. CDR3 residues: CASSFTTERTEAFF. The CDR3 coding sequence is TGCGCCAGCAGCTTTACGACAGAACGGACTGAAGCTTTCTTT.

The rearrangement joins TRBV27 to TRBJ1-3, with D unclear. The CDR3 is made up of 10 amino acids. The germline gives CDR1 MNHEY, CDR2 SMNVEV (reference sequence). V was cut by 9 bases and J by 4 bases, with 4 bases left in between. CDR3 DNA sequence: TGTGCCAGGGGGGGAAACACCATATATTTT. Translated: CARGGNTIYF.

The chain couples TRBV5-1 to TRBJ1-1; 7 bases are a match to TRBD1. This CDR3 has 16 residues. Trimming took 4 bases from V and 2 from J; bases not matched to a gene: 11. Germline-derived CDR1 and CDR2 are SGHRS and YFSETQ. In nucleotides, the CDR3 is TGCGCCAGCAGCGCTCGACAGGGTACCGCTAACACTGAAGCTTTCTTT. Its translation: CASSARQGTANTEAFF.

This clone was detected a few times. The chain combines TRBV10-3 with TRBJ1-1, with D unresolved. V lost 10 bases, J lost 4 bases, and 13 bases lay in between. CDR1 ENHRY and CDR2 SYGVKD come from the germline V gene. The CDR3 consists of 12 residues. The DNA for the CDR3 is TGTGCCACGGGCCTGGTGGGCACTGAAGCTTTCTTT. Its translation: CATGLVGTEAFF.

The chain combines TRBV28 with TRBJ1-4, with D possibly matching TRBD1 (5 bases). Germline CDR1 reads MDHEN; CDR2 reads SYDVKM. CDR3 length equals 10 residues. Here the CDR3 DNA reads TGTCGGGGGATTGGTGAAAAACTGTTTTTT. Translated, it gives CRGIGEKLFF.

V usage is TRBV7-2 and J usage is TRBJ2-3; D remains unclear. Trimming took off 5 bases at V and 6 bases at J, with 12 bases between the two ends. This CDR3 is 13 amino acids long. Germline lookup yields CDR1 SGHTA and CDR2 FQGNSA. CDR3 bases: TGTGCCAGCAGCCTCGAGTTTCAGGATACGCAGTATTTT. Translation: CASSLEFQDTQYF.

The chain has TRBV6-5 and TRBJ1-2, with D possibly matching TRBD1 (5 bases). In germline, CDR1 is MNHEY, CDR2 SVGAGI. Trimming cost V 0 bases and J 4 bases, with 15 bases left between them. The CDR3 length is 16 residues. The CDR3 sequence is CASSYSNAGQGYGYTF. The CDR3 DNA follows: TGTGCCAGCAGTTACTCGAACGCGGGGCAAGGCTATGGCTACACCTTC.

This clone showed up just a few times. V and J are TRBV6-5 and TRBJ2-7; a possible D gene is TRBD1 (5 bases). Germline CDR1 and CDR2: MNHEY and SVGAGI. This CDR3 has 14 residues. Trimming stripped 6 bases from V and 6 bases from J, with 18 bases between. The CDR3 spells CASRPDLWGSEQYF. The CDR3 DNA reads as TGTGCCAGCAGACCGGACCTTTGGGGCTCCGAGCAGTACTTC.

This rearrangement joins TRBV28 to TRBJ2-1; 12 bases align to TRBD2. The J segment lost 3 bases and the V segment lost 5 bases, leaving 8 bases of the junction unmatched. The length of the CDR3 is 17 residues. Germline V lookup: CDR1 MDHEN, CDR2 SYDVKM. CDR3 sequence: CASSPTGTSGLYNEQFF. The CDR3 DNA follows: TGTGCCAGCAGTCCCACCGGGACTAGCGGGCTCTACAATGAGCAGTTCTTC.

This chain joins TRBV6-5 and TRBJ2-2, with 7 nucleotides matching TRBD1. V lost 1 base to trimming and J lost 6 bases; unmatched junction nucleotides: 5. The CDR3 extends over 15 amino acids. The germline V gene encodes CDR1 MNHEY and CDR2 SVGAGI. The CDR3 is CASSYWTGGSGELFF. CDR3 sequence (DNA): TGTGCCAGCAGTTACTGGACAGGCGGTTCCGGGGAGCTGTTTTTT.

This clone counts as large (0.1 to 1%). V and J are TRBV4-3 and TRBJ1-6; 7 bases line up with TRBD1. The CDR3 is 15 residues long. Germline CDR1 reads LGHNA; CDR2 reads YSLEER. J was trimmed by 6 bases and V by 0 bases; bases with no gene match: 2. CDR3 sequence (DNA): TGCGCCAGCAGCCAAGATGGGGACAGTAATTCACCCCTCCACTTT. This sequence encodes CASSQDGDSNSPLHF.

The J gene is TRBJ2-7, the V gene TRBV5-4, with a tentative D call TRBD2 (6 bases). This CDR3 contains 11 residues. Germline V lookup: CDR1 SGHNT, CDR2 YYREEE (reference sequence). Trimming took off 3 bases at V and 5 bases at J, with 6 bases between the two ends. The CDR3 DNA reads TGTGCCAGCAGCTCGGGGGACGAGCAGTACTTC. Translated: CASSSGDEQYF.

The genes are TRBV24-1 and TRBJ2-3; 13 bases agree with TRBD2. This CDR3 contains 20 residues. Per the germline V gene, CDR1 is KGHDR and CDR2 is SFDVKD. J lost 2 bases, V lost 2 bases, and 12 bases had no gene match. The CDR3 loop reads CATSDYKIPGLAGFTDTQYF. The CDR3, as DNA: TGTGCCACCAGTGATTATAAGATACCGGGACTAGCGGGGTTCACAGATACGCAGTATTTT.

The gene calls are TRBV6-5 and TRBJ2-2; D gene uncertain. Germline values: CDR1 MNHEY, CDR2 SVGAGI. Trimming pared 2 bases from V and 6 bases from J, leaving 7 bases between. The CDR3 runs to 13 residues. The CDR3 protein is CASSYTPAGELFF. The CDR3 nucleotides are TGTGCCAGCAGTTACACCCCGGCCGGGGAGCTGTTTTTT.

The chain uses TRBV5-4 and TRBJ2-4; D may be TRBD1 (7 bases). The germline V and J ends were trimmed by 4 bases and 3 bases, with 17 bases remaining between them. This CDR3 contains 16 residues. Germline V CDR1 and CDR2: SGHNT, YYREEE (reference sequence). For the CDR3, the DNA is TGTGCCAGCAGCCCTTCGGGAGACAGGGTCAAAAACATTCAGTACTTC. Its protein product is CASSPSGDRVKNIQYF.